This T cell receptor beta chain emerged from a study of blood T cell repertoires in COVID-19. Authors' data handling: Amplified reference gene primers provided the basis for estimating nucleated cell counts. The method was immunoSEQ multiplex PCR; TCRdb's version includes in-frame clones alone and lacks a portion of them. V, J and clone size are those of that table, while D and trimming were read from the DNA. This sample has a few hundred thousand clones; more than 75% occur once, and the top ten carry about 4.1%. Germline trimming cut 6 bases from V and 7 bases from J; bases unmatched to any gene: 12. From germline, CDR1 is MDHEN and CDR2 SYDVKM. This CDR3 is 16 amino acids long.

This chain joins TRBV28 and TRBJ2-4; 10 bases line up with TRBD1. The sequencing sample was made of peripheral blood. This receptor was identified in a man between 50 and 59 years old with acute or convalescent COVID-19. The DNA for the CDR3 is TGTGCCAGCAGGCTAACAGGGACAGGGGATAGGAACATTCAGTACTTC. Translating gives CASRLTGTGDRNIQYF. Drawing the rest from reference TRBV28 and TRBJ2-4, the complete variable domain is DVKVTQSSRYLVKRTGEKVFLECVQDMDHENMFWYRQDPGLGLRLIYFSYDVKMKEKGDIPEGYSVSREKKERFSLILESASTNQTSMYLCASRLTGTGDRNIQYFGAGTRLSVL.